What follows is one T cell receptor (beta chain) and its context. Germline lookup yields CDR1 KGHSH and CDR2 LQKENI. Germline trimming cut 0 bases from V and 7 bases from J; bases unmatched to any gene: 11. The CDR3 has 16 amino acids. The record originates from a study of blood T cell repertoires in COVID-19. Study context: The United States, Italy and Spain were the sources of the acute and convalescent COVID-19 samples. The cDNA or gDNA used as material had been derived from T cells, B-cell-depleted T cells, or PBMCs.

In the source study's methods: Using reference gene primer amplification, nucleated cell counts were estimated. Libraries were prepared by immunoSEQ multiplex PCR; TCRdb keeps only in-frame clonotypes and omits some of them. The D gene and trimming were derived from the DNA, and the V and J assignments and clone size from that table. The sample has 150,000 or so clones, roughly four fifths seen once. This clonotype was sampled from a human donor in a cohort sampled during active COVID-19. The genes are TRBV18 and TRBJ2-7; 8 positions agree with TRBD2. What was sequenced was peripheral blood. The CDR3 DNA sequence: TGTGCCAGCTCACCACCGTCGACGGGGGGGCGCCTGGAGCAGTACTTC. It codes for CASSPPSTGGRLEQYF.